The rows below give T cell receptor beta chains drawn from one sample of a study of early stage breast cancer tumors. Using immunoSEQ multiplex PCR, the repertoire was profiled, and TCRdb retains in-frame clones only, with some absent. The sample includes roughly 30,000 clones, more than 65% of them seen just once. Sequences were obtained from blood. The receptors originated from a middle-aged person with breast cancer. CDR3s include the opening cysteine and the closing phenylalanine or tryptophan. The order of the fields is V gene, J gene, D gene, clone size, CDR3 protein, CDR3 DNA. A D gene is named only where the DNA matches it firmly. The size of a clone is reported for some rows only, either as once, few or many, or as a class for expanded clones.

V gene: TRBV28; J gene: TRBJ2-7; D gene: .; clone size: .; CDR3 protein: CASSPQGPTYEQYF; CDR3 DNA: TGTGCCAGCTCACCCCAGGGCCCAACCTACGAGCAGTACTTC
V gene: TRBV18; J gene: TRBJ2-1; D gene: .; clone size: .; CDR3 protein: CASSLRTDSYNEQFF; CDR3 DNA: TGTGCCAGCTCACTAAGGACGGACTCCTACAATGAGCAGTTCTTC
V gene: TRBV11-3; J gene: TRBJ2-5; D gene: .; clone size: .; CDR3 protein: CASSFGQQETQYF; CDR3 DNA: TGTGCCAGCAGCTTTGGTCAGCAAGAGACCCAGTACTTC
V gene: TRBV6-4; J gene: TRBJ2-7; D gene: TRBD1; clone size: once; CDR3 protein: CASSGTGFLNEQYF; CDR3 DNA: TGTGCCAGCAGTGGGACAGGCTTTCTCAACGAGCAGTACTTC
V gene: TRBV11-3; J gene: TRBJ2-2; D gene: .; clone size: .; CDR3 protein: CASSFIAANTGELFF; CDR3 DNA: TGTGCCAGCAGCTTCATAGCGGCCAACACCGGGGAGCTGTTTTTT
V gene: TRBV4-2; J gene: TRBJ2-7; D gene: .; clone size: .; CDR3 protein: CASSQDGGDEQYF; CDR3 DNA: TGTGCCAGCAGCCAAGATGGAGGGGACGAGCAGTACTTC
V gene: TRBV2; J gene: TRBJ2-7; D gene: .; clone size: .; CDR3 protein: CASHGEVYSYEQYF; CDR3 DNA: TGTGCCAGCCACGGGGAGGTGTACTCCTACGAGCAGTACTTC
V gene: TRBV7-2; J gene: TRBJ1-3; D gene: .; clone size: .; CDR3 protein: CASSLGPTGSGNTIYF; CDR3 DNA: TGTGCCAGCAGCTTAGGGCCCACCGGCTCTGGAAACACCATATATTTT
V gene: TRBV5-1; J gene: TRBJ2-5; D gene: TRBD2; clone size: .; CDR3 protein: CASSSSGGEETQYF; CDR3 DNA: TGCGCCAGCAGCTCCTCTGGGGGGGAAGAGACCCAGTACTTC
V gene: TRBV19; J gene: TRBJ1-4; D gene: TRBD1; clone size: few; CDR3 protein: CASRTGGTEKLFF; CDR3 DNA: TGTGCCAGCAGGACAGGGGGTACGGAAAAACTGTTTTTT
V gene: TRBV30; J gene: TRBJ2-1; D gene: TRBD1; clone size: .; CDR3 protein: CAWSVGQGPNEQFF; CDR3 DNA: TGTGCCTGGAGTGTGGGACAGGGTCCCAATGAGCAGTTCTTC
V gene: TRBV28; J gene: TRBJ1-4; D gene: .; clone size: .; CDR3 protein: CASSPTTNEKLFF; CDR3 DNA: TGTGCCAGCAGTCCTACAACTAATGAAAAACTGTTTTTT
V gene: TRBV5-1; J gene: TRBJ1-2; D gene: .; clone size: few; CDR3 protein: CASSLNPARGYTF; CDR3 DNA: TGCGCCAGCAGCTTGAACCCTGCGCGTGGCTACACCTTC
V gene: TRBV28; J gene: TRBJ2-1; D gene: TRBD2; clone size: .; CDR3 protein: CASSLTSVTYNEQFF; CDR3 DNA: TGTGCCAGCAGTTTGACTAGCGTAACCTACAATGAGCAGTTCTTC
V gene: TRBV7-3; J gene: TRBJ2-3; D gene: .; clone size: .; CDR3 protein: CASQSSPDNTQYF; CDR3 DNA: TGTGCCAGCCAATCAAGCCCGGATAATACGCAGTATTTT